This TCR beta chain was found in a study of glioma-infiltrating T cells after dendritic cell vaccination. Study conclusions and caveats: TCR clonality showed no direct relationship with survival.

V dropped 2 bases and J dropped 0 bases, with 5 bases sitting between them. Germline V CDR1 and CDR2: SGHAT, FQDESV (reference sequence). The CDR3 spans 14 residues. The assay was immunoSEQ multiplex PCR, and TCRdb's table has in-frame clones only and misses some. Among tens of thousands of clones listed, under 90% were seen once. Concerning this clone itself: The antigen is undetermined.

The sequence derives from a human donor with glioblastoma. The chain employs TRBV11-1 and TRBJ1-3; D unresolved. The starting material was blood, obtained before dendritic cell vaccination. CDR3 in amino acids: CASSLTDSGNTIYF. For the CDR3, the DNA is TGTGCCAGCAGCTTAACTGACTCTGGAAACACCATATATTTT.